Shown below are 14 T cell receptor beta chains from a single sample sequenced in a study of T cell responses to AZD1222 COVID-19 vaccine. This table comes from immunoSEQ multiplex PCR, and its TCRdb copy is limited to in-frame clones, with some not included. Of over 150,000 clones listed, around nine tenths are singletons. Sequenced material: peripheral blood, taken on day 0 of AZD1222 vaccination. These receptors all come from an adult in good health.

The V and J genes are TRBV4-1 and TRBJ2-5; TRBD2 is a possible D gene (5 bases). Germline V CDR1 and CDR2: MGHRA, YSYEKL. CDR3 length equals 16 residues. Deletions cut 2 bases from V and 3 bases from J, with 16 bases between. CDR3 residues: CASSQPRGGKEETQYF. CDR3 DNA sequence: TGCGCCAGCAGCCAACCCCGGGGTGGGAAGGAAGAGACCCAGTACTTC.

A word on this clone: This sample also contains other DNA sequences that code for the same CDR3. The rearrangement uses TRBV27 and TRBJ2-7; unclear D gene. V gave up 3 bases and J gave up 5 bases, with 5 bases separating them. This CDR3 spans 11 amino acids. The germline CDR1 and CDR2 sequences are MNHEY and SMNVEV (reference sequence). CDR3 loop: CASSFSNEQYF. CDR3 DNA sequence: TGTGCCAGCAGTTTTAGCAACGAGCAGTACTTC.

This clone showed up just a few times. This chain links TRBV28 with TRBJ1-1; D ambiguous. Deletions cut 6 bases from V and 7 bases from J, with 21 bases between. The CDR3 totals 15 residues. CDR1 MDHEN and CDR2 SYDVKM come from the germline V gene. CDR3 sequence reads: CASSLVGRRGSEAFF. CDR3 sequence (DNA): TGTGCCAGCAGCCTCGTCGGACGGCGAGGAAGTGAAGCTTTCTTT.

There are a few counts of this clone. A junction boundary mismatches the germline segment, possibly from a read error. The chain links TRBV7-7 to TRBJ2-7; 11 nucleotides agree with TRBD2. The CDR3 sequence is 15 residues long. The V gene's germline CDR1 is SSHAT and CDR2 FNYEAQ (reference sequence). The CDR3 sequence is CASSLGLAGSSEQYF. The CDR3 nucleotides are TGTGCTAGCAGCTTAGGACTAGCGGGCTCATCCGAGCAGTACTTC.

The chain is built from TRBV2 and TRBJ2-4, with TRBD2 matching 8 bases. This CDR3 has 14 amino acids. V lost 3 bases, J lost 8 bases, and 6 bases stayed unmatched. CDR1 is SNHLY, CDR2 FYNNEI, per germline. CDR3 sequence: CASSDPAGAYIQYF. Written as DNA, the CDR3 is TGTGCCAGCAGTGACCCAGCGGGGGCCTACATTCAGTACTTC.

This clone was found once. This chain joins TRBV7-2 and TRBJ2-3; D not resolved. The ends were cut back, 1 base at V and 2 bases at J, with 7 bases in the middle. Germline-derived CDR1 and CDR2 are SGHTA and FQGNSA. The CDR3 consists of 14 residues. The CDR3 coding sequence is TGTGCCAGCAGCTTAGTACAGAACACAGATACGCAGTATTTT. Translating gives CASSLVQNTDTQYF. Full variable domain (rest looked up from reference TRBV7-2 and TRBJ2-3): GAGVSQSPSNKVTEKGKDVELRCDPISGHTALYWYRQSLGQGLEFLIYFQGNSAPDKSGLPSDRFSAERTGGSVSTLTIQRTQQEDSAVYLCASSLVQNTDTQYFGPGTRLTVL.

The J gene is TRBJ1-4, the V gene TRBV5-1; tentative D call: TRBD1 (5 bases). V was clipped by 0 bases and J by 8 bases, with 14 bases between them. The CDR3 length is 15 residues. Germline V gene lookup returns CDR1 SGHRS and CDR2 YFSETQ. CDR3 protein: CASSLVGEAREKLFF. CDR3 bases: TGCGCCAGCAGCTTGGTGGGGGAGGCGCGCGAAAAACTGTTTTTT.

A single count supports this clone. The V and J genes are TRBV10-3 and TRBJ1-1, with TRBD1 matching over 8 bases. The CDR3 spans 13 residues. Unmatched junction bases numbered 9, after V lost 11 bases and J lost 4 bases. From germline, CDR1 is ENHRY and CDR2 SYGVKD. The CDR3 DNA follows: TGTGCCTCTTCGGACAGGGACGGCACTGAAGCTTTCTTT. Its protein product is CASSDRDGTEAFF.

The CDR3 DNA follows: TGTGCCTGGAGTTGGGCAACTAATGAAAAACTGTTTTTT. Amino acids: CAWSWATNEKLFF. The chain combines TRBV30 with TRBJ1-4; D gene ambiguous. The CDR3 loop spans 13 amino acids. V gave up 2 bases and J gave up 0 bases, with 4 bases separating them. The germline gives CDR1 GTSNPN, CDR2 SVGIG (reference sequence). Looking up the rest from reference TRBV30 and TRBJ1-4 gives the full variable domain: SQTIHQWPATLVQPVGSPLSLECTVEGTSNPNLYWYRQAAGRGLQLLFYSVGIGQISSEVPQNLSASRPQDRQFILSSKKLLLSDSGFYLCAWSWATNEKLFFGSGTQLSVL.

The V call is TRBV6-5, the J call TRBJ1-1; no clear D. Trimming pared 7 bases from V and 0 bases from J, leaving 9 bases between. The germline gives CDR1 MNHEY, CDR2 SVGAGI. The CDR3 is 13 residues long. In nucleotides, the CDR3 is TGTGCCAGCACCCTATTAATGAACACTGAAGCTTTCTTT. Residues: CASTLLMNTEAFF.

The rearrangement links TRBV27 to TRBJ1-1, with D perhaps TRBD1 (5 bases). Trimming removed 2 bases from V and 4 bases from J, with 11 bases in between. The germline V gene has CDR1 MNHEY and CDR2 SMNVEV (reference sequence). CDR3 length: 14 residues. The CDR3 region has the DNA TGTGCCAGCAGTTTAGTTGGGGGGTTCACTGAAGCTTTCTTT. It specifies CASSLVGGFTEAFF.

V gene TRBV6-5 combines with J gene TRBJ1-1; possible D gene TRBD1, 5 bases. The CDR3 extends over 13 amino acids. The V gene lost 4 bases and the J gene lost 6 bases, with 12 bases spanning the gap. Germline-derived CDR1 and CDR2 are MNHEY and SVGAGI. In nucleotides, the CDR3 is TGTGCCAGCAGTTTGGGGGGGAGCGCTGAAGCTTTCTTT. Translation: CASSLGGSAEAFF.

The chain employs TRBV4-2 and TRBJ1-1, with 8 bases matching TRBD1. Germline loops: CDR1 LGHNA, CDR2 YNFKEQ. Unmatched junction bases numbered 4, after V lost 4 bases and J lost 3 bases. The CDR3 consists of 14 residues. The CDR3 region is CASSPQGADTEAFF. Written as DNA, the CDR3 is TGTGCCAGCAGCCCCCAGGGGGCGGACACTGAAGCTTTCTTT.

This clone was recorded only once. This chain uses TRBV14 with TRBJ2-7; no definite D call. Germline-derived CDR1 and CDR2 are SGHDN and FVKESK. V lost 4 bases and J 2 bases, leaving 12 bases between the germline ends. The CDR3 extends over 14 amino acids. This CDR3 reads CASSLGPSPYEQYF. The CDR3 DNA follows: TGTGCCAGCAGCCTCGGACCTTCCCCCTACGAGCAGTACTTC.